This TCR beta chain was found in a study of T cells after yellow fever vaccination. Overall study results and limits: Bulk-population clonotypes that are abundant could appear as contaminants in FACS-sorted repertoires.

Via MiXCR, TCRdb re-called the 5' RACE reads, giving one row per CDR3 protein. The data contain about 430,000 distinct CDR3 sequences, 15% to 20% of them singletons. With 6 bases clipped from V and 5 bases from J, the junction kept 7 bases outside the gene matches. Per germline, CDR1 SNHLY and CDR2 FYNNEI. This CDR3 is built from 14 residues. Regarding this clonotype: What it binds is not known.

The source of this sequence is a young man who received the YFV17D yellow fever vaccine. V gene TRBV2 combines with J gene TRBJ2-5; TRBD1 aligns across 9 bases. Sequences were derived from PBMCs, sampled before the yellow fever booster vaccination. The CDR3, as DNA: TGTGCCAGCAGCCCACAGGGGGCGGGTGAGACCCAGTACTTC. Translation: CASSPQGAGETQYF.